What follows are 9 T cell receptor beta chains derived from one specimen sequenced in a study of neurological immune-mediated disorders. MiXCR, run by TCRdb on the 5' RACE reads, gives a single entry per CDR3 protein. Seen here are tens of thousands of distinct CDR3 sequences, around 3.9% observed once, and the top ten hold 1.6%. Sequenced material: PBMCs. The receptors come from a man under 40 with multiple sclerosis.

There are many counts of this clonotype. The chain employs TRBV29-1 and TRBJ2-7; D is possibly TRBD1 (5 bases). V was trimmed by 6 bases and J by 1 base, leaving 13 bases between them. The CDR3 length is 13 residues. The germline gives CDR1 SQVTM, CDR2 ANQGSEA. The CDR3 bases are TGCAGCGTCGAAACCAGGGCTTCCTACGAGCAGTACTTC. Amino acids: CSVETRASYEQYF.

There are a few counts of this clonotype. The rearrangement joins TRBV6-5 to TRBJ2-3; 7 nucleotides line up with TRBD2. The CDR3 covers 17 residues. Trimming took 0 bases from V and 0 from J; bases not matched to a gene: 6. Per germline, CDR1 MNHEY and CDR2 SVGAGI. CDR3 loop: CASSYSSSGASTDTQYF. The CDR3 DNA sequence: TGTGCCAGCAGTTACTCTTCTAGCGGAGCAAGCACAGATACGCAGTATTTT.

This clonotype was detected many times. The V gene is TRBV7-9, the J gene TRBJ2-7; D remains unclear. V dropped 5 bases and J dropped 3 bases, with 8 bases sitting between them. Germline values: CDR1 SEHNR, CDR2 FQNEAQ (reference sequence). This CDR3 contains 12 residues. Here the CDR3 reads CASSPLDYEQYF. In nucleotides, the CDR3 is TGTGCCAGCAGCCCTTTGGACTACGAGCAGTACTTC.

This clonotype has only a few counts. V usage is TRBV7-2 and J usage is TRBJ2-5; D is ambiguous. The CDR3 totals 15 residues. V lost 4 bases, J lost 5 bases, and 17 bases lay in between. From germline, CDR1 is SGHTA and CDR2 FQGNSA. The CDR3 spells CASSSGPTLGETQYF. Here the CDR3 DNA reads TGTGCCAGCAGCTCCGGGCCCACTCTGGGGGAGACCCAGTACTTC. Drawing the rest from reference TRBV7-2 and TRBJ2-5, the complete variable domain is GAGVSQSPSNKVTEKGKDVELRCDPISGHTALYWYRQSLGQGLEFLIYFQGNSAPDKSGLPSDRFSAERTGGSVSTLTIQRTQQEDSAVYLCASSSGPTLGETQYFGPGTRLLVL.

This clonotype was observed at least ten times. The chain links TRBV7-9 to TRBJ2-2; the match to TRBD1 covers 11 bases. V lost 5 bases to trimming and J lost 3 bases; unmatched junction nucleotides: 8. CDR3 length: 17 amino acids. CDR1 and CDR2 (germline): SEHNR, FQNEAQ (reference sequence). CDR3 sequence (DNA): TGTGCCAGCAGCCCCCGGACAGGGGGCATGGACACCGGGGAGCTGTTTTTT. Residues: CASSPRTGGMDTGELFF.

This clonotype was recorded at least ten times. CDR3 nucleotide sequence: TGTGCCATCAGTGAGTGGGCAGGGGCATCGAACACTGAAGCTTTCTTT. Translating it yields CAISEWAGASNTEAFF. The chain recombines TRBV10-3 with TRBJ1-1; possibly TRBD1 for D (6 bases). V lost 1 base, J lost 1 base, and 13 bases lay in between. The germline CDR1 and CDR2 sequences are ENHRY and SYGVKD. This CDR3 spans 16 amino acids.

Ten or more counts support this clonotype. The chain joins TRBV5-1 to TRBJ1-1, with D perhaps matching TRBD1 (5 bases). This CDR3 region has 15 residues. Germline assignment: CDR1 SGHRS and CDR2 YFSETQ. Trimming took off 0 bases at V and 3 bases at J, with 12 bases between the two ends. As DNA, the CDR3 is TGCGCCAGCAGCTTGGCTCCGGGGGAAGACACTGAAGCTTTCTTT. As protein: CASSLAPGEDTEAFF. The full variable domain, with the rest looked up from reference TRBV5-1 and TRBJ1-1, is KAGVTQTPRYLIKTRGQQVTLSCSPISGHRSVSWYQQTPGQGLQFLFEYFSETQRNKGNFPGRFSGRQFSNSRSEMNVSTLELGDSALYLCASSLAPGEDTEAFFGQGTRLTVV.

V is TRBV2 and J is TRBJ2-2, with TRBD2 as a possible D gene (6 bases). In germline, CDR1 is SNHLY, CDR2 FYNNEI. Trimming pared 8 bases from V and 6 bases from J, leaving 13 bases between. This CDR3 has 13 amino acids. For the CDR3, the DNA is TGTGCCAGCGGGCGGGAAATCCCCGGGGAGCTGTTTTTT. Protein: CASGREIPGELFF. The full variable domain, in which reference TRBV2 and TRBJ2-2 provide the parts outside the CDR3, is EPEVTQTPSHQVTQMGQEVILRCVPISNHLYFYWYRQILGQKVEFLVSFYNNEISEKSEIFDDQFSVERPDGSNFTLKIRSTKLEDSAMYFCASGREIPGELFFGEGSRLTVL.

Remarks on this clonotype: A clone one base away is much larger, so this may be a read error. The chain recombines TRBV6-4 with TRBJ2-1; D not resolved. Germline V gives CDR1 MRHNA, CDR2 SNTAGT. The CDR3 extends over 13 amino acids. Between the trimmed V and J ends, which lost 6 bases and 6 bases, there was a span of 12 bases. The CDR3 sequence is CASSTERANEQFF. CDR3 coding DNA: TGTGCCAGCAGCACGGAAAGGGCCAATGAGCAGTTCTTC.